This T cell receptor beta chain originates from a study of blood T cell repertoires in COVID-19. As for the study in general: Whether acute or convalescent, the COVID-19 samples came from the United States, Italy and Spain. T cells, B-cell-depleted T cells, or PBMCs provided the cDNA or gDNA that served as material.

From germline, CDR1 is DFQATT and CDR2 SNEGSKA (reference sequence). Trimming at V came to 3 bases and at J to 4 bases, leaving 6 bases not matched to a gene. This CDR3 has 15 residues. The authors' processing: Amplification with reference gene primers provided the estimates of nucleated cell counts. The method was immunoSEQ multiplex PCR; TCRdb's version includes in-frame clones alone and lacks a portion of them. V, J and clone size were drawn from that table, and D and trimming were deduced from the DNA. The profile shows about 300,000 clones, approximately 86% of them singletons. V is TRBV20-1 and J is TRBJ1-6, with TRBD1 matching 7 bases. This TCR was recovered from a man aged 65 to 85 with acute or convalescent COVID-19. Sequenced material: peripheral blood. CDR3 DNA sequence: TGCAGTGCTAGTGAGACGGGACAGTATAATTCACCCCTCCACTTT. Amino acid sequence: CSASETGQYNSPLHF.